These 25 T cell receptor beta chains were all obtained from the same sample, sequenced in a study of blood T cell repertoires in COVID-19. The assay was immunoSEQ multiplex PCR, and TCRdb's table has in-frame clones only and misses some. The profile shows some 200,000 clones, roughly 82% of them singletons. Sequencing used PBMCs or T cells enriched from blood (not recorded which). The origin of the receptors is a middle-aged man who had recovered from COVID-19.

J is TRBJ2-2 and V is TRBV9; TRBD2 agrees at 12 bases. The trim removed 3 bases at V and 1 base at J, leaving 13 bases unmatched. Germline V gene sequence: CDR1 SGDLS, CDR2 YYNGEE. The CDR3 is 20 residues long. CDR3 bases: TGTGCCAGCAGCGCCCGTCGGGGGACTAGCGGGCGGATGAACACCGGGGAGCTGTTTTTT. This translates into CASSARRGTSGRMNTGELFF.

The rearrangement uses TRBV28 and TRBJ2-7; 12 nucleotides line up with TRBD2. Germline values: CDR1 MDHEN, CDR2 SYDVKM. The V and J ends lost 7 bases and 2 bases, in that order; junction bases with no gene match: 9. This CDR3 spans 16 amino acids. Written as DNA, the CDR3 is TGTGCCAGCAAGCTAGCGGGAGGGCCTTATACCTACGAGCAGTACTTC. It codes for CASKLAGGPYTYEQYF. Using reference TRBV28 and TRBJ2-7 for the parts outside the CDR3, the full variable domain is DVKVTQSSRYLVKRTGEKVFLECVQDMDHENMFWYRQDPGLGLRLIYFSYDVKMKEKGDIPEGYSVSREKKERFSLILESASTNQTSMYLCASKLAGGPYTYEQYFGPGTRLTVT.

The CDR3 loop reads CASTQTATNEKLFF. As DNA, the CDR3 is TGTGCCAGCACCCAGACAGCAACTAATGAAAAACTGTTTTTT. This sequence joins TRBV28 and TRBJ1-4; D might be TRBD1 (5 bases). Germline loops: CDR1 MDHEN, CDR2 SYDVKM. The CDR3 has 14 amino acids. Deletions cut 7 bases from V and 0 bases from J, with 9 bases between.

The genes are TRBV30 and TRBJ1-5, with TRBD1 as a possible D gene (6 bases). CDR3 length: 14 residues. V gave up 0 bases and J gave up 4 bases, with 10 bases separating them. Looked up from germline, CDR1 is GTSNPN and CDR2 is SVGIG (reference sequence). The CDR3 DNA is TGTGCCTGGAGTGTAGGGGGTCAGAATCAGCCCCAGCATTTT. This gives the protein CAWSVGGQNQPQHF.

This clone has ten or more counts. This CDR3 is CASSSQGPGYTGELFF. The CDR3 nucleotides read TGCGCCAGCAGCTCACAGGGCCCGGGGTACACCGGGGAGCTGTTTTTT. The gene calls are TRBV5-1 and TRBJ2-2, with D maybe TRBD1 (6 bases). Trimming pared 3 bases from V and 3 bases from J, leaving 15 bases between. The CDR3 spans 16 residues. Germline CDR1 reads SGHRS; CDR2 reads YFSETQ.

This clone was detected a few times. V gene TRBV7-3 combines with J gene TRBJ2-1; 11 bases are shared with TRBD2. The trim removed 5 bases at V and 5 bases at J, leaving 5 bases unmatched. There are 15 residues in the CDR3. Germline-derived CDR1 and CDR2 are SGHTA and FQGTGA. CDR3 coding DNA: TGTGCCAGCAGCCCCGGGACTAGCGGCCACAATGAGCAGTTCTTC. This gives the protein CASSPGTSGHNEQFF.

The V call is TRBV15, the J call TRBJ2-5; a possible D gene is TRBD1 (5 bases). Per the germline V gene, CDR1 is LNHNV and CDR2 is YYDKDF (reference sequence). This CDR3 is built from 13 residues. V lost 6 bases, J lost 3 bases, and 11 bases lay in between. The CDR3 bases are TGTGCCACCAGTCCCGGACAAAAAGAGACCCAGTACTTC. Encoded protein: CATSPGQKETQYF.

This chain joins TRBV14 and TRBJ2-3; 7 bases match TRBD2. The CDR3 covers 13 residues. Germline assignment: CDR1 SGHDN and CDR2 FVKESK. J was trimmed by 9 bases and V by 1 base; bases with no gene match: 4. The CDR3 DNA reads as TGTGCCAGCAGCCAAGGGGGAGGGAGCACGCAGTATTTT. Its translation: CASSQGGGSTQYF.

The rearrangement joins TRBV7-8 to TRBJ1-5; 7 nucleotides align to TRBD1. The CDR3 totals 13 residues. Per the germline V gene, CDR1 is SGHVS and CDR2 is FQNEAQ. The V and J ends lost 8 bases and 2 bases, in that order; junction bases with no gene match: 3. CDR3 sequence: CASGTGGNQPQHF. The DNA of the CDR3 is TGTGCCAGCGGTACAGGGGGCAATCAGCCCCAGCATTTT. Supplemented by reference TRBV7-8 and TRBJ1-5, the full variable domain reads GAGVSQSPRYKVAKRGQDVALRCDPISGHVSLFWYQQALGQGPEFLTYFQNEAQLDKSGLPSDRFFAERPEGSVSTLKIQRTQQEDSAVYLCASGTGGNQPQHFGDGTRLSIL.

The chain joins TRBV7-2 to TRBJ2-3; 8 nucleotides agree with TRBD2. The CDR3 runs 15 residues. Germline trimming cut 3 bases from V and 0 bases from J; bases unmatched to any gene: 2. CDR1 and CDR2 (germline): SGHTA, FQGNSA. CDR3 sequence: CASSLASGSTDTQYF. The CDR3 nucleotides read TGTGCCAGCAGCTTGGCTAGCGGGAGCACAGATACGCAGTATTTT.

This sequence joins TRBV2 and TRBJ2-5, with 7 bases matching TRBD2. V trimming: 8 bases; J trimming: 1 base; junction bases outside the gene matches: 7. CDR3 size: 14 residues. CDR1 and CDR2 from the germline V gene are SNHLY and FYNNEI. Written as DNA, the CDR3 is TGTGCCAGCGGTGGGAGGGTACTCCAAGAGACCCAGTACTTC. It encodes CASGGRVLQETQYF.

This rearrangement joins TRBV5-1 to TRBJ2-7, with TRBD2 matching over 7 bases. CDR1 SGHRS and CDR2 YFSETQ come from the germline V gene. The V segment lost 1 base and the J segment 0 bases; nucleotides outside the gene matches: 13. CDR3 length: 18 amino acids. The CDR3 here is CASSLRDPSGGSSYEQYF. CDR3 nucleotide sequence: TGCGCCAGCAGCTTGAGGGATCCTAGCGGTGGCAGCTCCTACGAGCAGTACTTC.

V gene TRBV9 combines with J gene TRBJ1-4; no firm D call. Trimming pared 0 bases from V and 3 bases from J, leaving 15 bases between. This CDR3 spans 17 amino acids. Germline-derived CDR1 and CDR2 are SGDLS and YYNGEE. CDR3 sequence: CASSVDPVVRANEKLFF. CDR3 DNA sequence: TGTGCCAGCAGCGTAGACCCCGTGGTGAGGGCTAATGAAAAACTGTTTTTT.

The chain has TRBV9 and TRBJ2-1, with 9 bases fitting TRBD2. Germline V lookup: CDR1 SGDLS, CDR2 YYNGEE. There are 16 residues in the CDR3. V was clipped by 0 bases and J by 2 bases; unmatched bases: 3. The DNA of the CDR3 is TGTGCCAGCAGCGTAGGCCAGCGGGGGGCCTACAATGAGCAGTTCTTC. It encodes CASSVGQRGAYNEQFF.

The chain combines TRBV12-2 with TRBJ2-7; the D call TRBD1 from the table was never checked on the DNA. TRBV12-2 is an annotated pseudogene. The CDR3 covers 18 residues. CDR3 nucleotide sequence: TGTGCAAGTCGCTTAGCTCCGCGGAGTGGACAGGGGACCTACGAGCAGTACGTC. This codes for CASRLAPRSGQGTYEQYV.

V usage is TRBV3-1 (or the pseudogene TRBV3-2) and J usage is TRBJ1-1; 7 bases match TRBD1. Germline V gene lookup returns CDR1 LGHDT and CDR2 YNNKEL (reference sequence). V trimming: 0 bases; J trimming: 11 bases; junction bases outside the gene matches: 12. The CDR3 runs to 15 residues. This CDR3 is CASSQEPRQGGSAFF. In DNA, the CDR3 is TGTGCCAGCAGCCAAGAACCAAGACAGGGCGGATCGGCTTTCTTT.

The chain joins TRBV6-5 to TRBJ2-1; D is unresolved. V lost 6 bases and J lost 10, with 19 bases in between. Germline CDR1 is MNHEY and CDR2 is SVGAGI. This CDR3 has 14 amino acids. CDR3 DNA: TGTGCCAGCAGCCCCGCCCAATTGGCTAGAGAGCAGTTCTTC. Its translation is CASSPAQLAREQFF.

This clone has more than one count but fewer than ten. The DNA for the CDR3 is TGTGCCAAGTACTCCGGGACTAGCGGACCTAAAGATAGCTCCTACAATGAGCAGTTCTTC. It codes for CAKYSGTSGPKDSSYNEQFF. This rearrangement joins TRBV7-3 to TRBJ2-1; 11 bases align to TRBD2. The germline gives CDR1 SGHTA, CDR2 FQGTGA. The CDR3 consists of 20 residues. V dropped 10 bases and J dropped 0; count of bases not matched to a gene: 20. Full variable domain (rest looked up from reference TRBV7-3 and TRBJ2-1): GAGVSQTPSNKVTEKGKYVELRCDPISGHTALYWYRQSLGQGPEFLIYFQGTGAADDSGLPNDRFFAVRPEGSVSTLKIQRTERGDSAVYLCAKYSGTSGPKDSSYNEQFFGPGTRLTVL.

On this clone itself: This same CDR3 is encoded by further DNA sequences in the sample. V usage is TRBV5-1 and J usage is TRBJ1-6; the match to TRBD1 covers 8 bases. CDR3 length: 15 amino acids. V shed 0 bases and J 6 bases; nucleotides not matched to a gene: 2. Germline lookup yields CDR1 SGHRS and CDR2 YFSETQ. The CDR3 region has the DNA TGCGCCAGCAGCTTGGGCGGACAGGGTAATTCACCCCTCCACTTT. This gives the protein CASSLGGQGNSPLHF.

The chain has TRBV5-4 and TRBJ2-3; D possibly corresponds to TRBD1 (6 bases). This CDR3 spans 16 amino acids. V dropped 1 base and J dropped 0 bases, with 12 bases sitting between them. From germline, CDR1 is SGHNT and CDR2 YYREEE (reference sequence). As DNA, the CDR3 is TGTGCCAGCAGCTTGACTACAGGGATTAGCACAGATACGCAGTATTTT. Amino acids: CASSLTTGISTDTQYF.

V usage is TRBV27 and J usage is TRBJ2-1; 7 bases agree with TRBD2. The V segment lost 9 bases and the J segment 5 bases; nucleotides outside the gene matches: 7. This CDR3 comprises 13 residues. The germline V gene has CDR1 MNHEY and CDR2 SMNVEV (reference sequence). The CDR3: CASRAGANNEQFF. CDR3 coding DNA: TGTGCCAGTCGTGCGGGAGCCAACAATGAGCAGTTCTTC.

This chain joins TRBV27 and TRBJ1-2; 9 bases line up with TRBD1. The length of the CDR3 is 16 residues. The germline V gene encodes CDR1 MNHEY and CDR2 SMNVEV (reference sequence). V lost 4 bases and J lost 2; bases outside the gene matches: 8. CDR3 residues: CASSSPGQGNNYGYTF. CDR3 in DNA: TGTGCCAGCAGTTCCCCGGGACAGGGAAACAACTATGGCTACACCTTC.

The DNA for the CDR3 is TGTGCCAGCAGCCAATTCGCAGGGGGAACGAACTATGGCTACACCTTC. Amino acids: CASSQFAGGTNYGYTF. This rearrangement joins TRBV2 to TRBJ1-2; 7 bases match TRBD1. J lost 2 bases, V lost 6 bases, and 12 bases had no gene match. The CDR3 consists of 16 residues. Germline assignment: CDR1 SNHLY and CDR2 FYNNEI.

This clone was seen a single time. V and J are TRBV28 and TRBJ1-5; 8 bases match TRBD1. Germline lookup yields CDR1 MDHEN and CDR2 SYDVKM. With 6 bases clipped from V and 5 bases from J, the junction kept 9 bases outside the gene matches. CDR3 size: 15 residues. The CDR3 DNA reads TGTGCCAGCAGACAGGGGGACGTTATTCATCAGCCCCAGCATTTT. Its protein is CASRQGDVIHQPQHF.

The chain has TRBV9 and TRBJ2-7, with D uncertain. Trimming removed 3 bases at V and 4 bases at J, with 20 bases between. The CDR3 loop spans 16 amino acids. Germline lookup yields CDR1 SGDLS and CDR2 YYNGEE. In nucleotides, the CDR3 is TGTGCCAGCAGCGCCCACGAGGCGGCTTCCGTTTACGAGCAGTACTTC. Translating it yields CASSAHEAASVYEQYF.